These 18 T cell receptor beta chains came from one sample sequenced in a study of long-term antiretroviral therapy in people with HIV. Sequencing relied on immunoSEQ assay v3.0, run at survey level. TCRdb's table, derived via immunoSEQ multiplex PCR, lists solely in-frame clones and lacks some. The sample lists 30,000 to 40,000 clones, 60% to 85% seen once, with about 7.6% in the top ten. The sequences come from unsorted PBMCs, collected 2 years after starting antiretroviral therapy. Source of these receptors: a woman in her forties or fifties with HIV.

The gene calls are TRBV9 and TRBJ2-3; D ambiguous. The CDR3 has 13 amino acids. V was trimmed by 7 bases and J by 1 base, leaving 10 bases between them. In germline, CDR1 is SGDLS, CDR2 YYNGEE. CDR3 sequence (DNA): TGTGCCAGCTCGGGCGTAGGCACAGATACGCAGTATTTT. The encoded protein is CASSGVGTDTQYF.

V and J are TRBV6-6 and TRBJ2-5; the match to TRBD2 covers 9 bases. The CDR3 length is 13 residues. Per the germline V gene, CDR1 is MNHNY and CDR2 is SVGAGI (reference sequence). After removal of 5 bases from V and 5 bases from J, the junction contained 3 bases not matched to a gene. The CDR3 protein is CASSLRGGETQYF. The CDR3 nucleotides read TGTGCCAGCAGTCTGCGGGGGGGGGAGACCCAGTACTTC.

This clone occurred a few times. The rearrangement joins TRBV7-9 to TRBJ2-3; TRBD1 is a possible D gene (6 bases). Germline V gene sequence: CDR1 SEHNR, CDR2 FQNEAQ (reference sequence). The CDR3 length is 13 residues. CDR3 residues: CAVGAGGTDTQYF. In DNA, the CDR3 is TGTGCTGTCGGGGCAGGGGGCACAGATACGCAGTATTTT.

This chain links TRBV19 with TRBJ2-4, with TRBD1 as a possible D gene (5 bases). There are 14 residues in the CDR3. Germline V gene lookup returns CDR1 LNHDA and CDR2 SQIVND (reference sequence). The V end lost 7 bases, the J end lost 3 bases, and 13 bases lay between the germline ends. This CDR3 reads CASTPGQGKNIQYF. CDR3 DNA sequence: TGTGCCAGTACCCCAGGGCAGGGCAAAAACATTCAGTACTTC.

The chain couples TRBV11-2 to TRBJ2-5; weak D call: TRBD2 (6 bases). Trimming cost V 3 bases and J 0 bases, with 11 bases left between them. The CDR3 spans 15 residues. Germline assignment: CDR1 SGHAT and CDR2 FQNNGV. Here the CDR3 reads CASSFRGTNQETQYF. DNA for the CDR3: TGTGCCAGCAGCTTTCGGGGGACCAACCAAGAGACCCAGTACTTC.

This clone has only one observation. The CDR3, as DNA: TGCGCCAGCAGCTCGCCCGGGACAGATTCGGGAGATACGCAGTATTTT. It is translated as CASSSPGTDSGDTQYF. The chain couples TRBV5-1 to TRBJ2-3, with 7 bases matching TRBD1. The CDR3 is 16 residues long. The J segment lost 5 bases and the V segment lost 3 bases, leaving 12 bases of the junction unmatched. From germline, CDR1 is SGHRS and CDR2 YFSETQ.

The chain carries TRBV6-5 and TRBJ2-7, with 10 bases that match TRBD1. The germline V gene encodes CDR1 MNHEY and CDR2 SVGAGI. The CDR3 totals 15 residues. V dropped 4 bases and J dropped 3; count of bases not matched to a gene: 6. DNA of the CDR3: TGTGCCAGCAGTTCCCCGGGACAGGGGCACTACGAGCAGTACTTC. It translates to CASSSPGQGHYEQYF.

V and J are TRBV7-6 and TRBJ2-3, with TRBD1 matching over 10 bases. The CDR3 has 15 residues. V trimming: 3 bases; J trimming: 1 base; junction bases outside the gene matches: 1. From germline, CDR1 is SGHVS and CDR2 FNYEAQ. CDR3 DNA: TGTGCCAGCAGCTTCGGACAGGGGGGCACAGATACGCAGTATTTT. Translation: CASSFGQGGTDTQYF.

CDR3 in amino acids: CASSPDRAEEQYF. The CDR3 DNA reads as TGTGCCAGCTCACCCGACAGGGCGGAGGAGCAGTACTTC. The rearrangement joins TRBV18 to TRBJ2-7, with TRBD1 matching 7 bases. V was pared by 3 bases and J by 7 bases, with 6 bases of the junction left unmatched. The CDR3 runs to 13 residues. In germline, CDR1 is KGHSH, CDR2 LQKENI. The whole variable domain, remainder taken from reference TRBV18 and TRBJ2-7, is NAGVMQNPRHLVRRRGQEARLRCSPMKGHSHVYWYRQLPEEGLKFMVYLQKENIIDESGMPKERFSAEFPKEGPSILRIQQVVRGDSAAYFCASSPDRAEEQYFGPGTRLTVT.

The chain couples TRBV11-2 to TRBJ2-3, with unresolved D. This CDR3 has 15 residues. Germline CDR1 is SGHAT and CDR2 is FQNNGV. Deletions cut 2 bases from V and 7 bases from J, with 16 bases between. The CDR3 DNA follows: TGTGCCAGCAGCTTAAGACCCGACCCCGAGAATACGCAGTATTTT. It codes for CASSLRPDPENTQYF.

The chain combines TRBV5-5 with TRBJ2-3; tentative D call: TRBD1 (6 bases). V was shortened by 4 bases and J by 0 bases, with 12 bases between the two germline ends. Germline V gene lookup returns CDR1 SGHKS and CDR2 YYEKEE (reference sequence). The CDR3 runs to 15 residues. The CDR3 DNA is TGTGCCAGCAGCGTGGGGACACTAAGCACAGATACGCAGTATTTT. It specifies CASSVGTLSTDTQYF.

The rearrangement uses TRBV7-8 and TRBJ1-5; the match to TRBD1 covers 9 bases. This CDR3 contains 14 residues. With V trimmed by 6 bases and J by 5 bases, 5 bases remained unmatched. Looked up from germline, CDR1 is SGHVS and CDR2 is FQNEAQ. In DNA, the CDR3 is TGTGCCAGCAGTTATGGACAGGGGCATCAGCCCCAGCATTTT. It specifies CASSYGQGHQPQHF.

The chain uses TRBV19 and TRBJ1-6; no clear D. Between the trimmed V and J ends, which lost 5 bases and 10 bases, there was a span of 12 bases. Looked up from germline, CDR1 is LNHDA and CDR2 is SQIVND (reference sequence). CDR3 length equals 13 residues. In nucleotides, the CDR3 is TGTGCCAGTAGTCCTGTTGGGAGCTCACCCCTCCACTTT. Amino acid sequence: CASSPVGSSPLHF.

The CDR3 sequence is CARRSEVGGKMFF. The CDR3 DNA sequence: TGTGCCAGACGAAGCGAGGTCGGGGGGAAGATGTTTTTT. This chain joins TRBV2 and TRBJ2-2, with 7 bases that match TRBD2. V shed 9 bases, J shed 15 bases, and the junction held 16 bases outside the gene matches. Germline V CDR1 and CDR2: SNHLY, FYNNEI. CDR3 length: 13 amino acids. The variable domain in full, with the rest retrieved from reference TRBV2 and TRBJ2-2, is EPEVTQTPSHQVTQMGQEVILRCVPISNHLYFYWYRQILGQKVEFLVSFYNNEISEKSEIFDDQFSVERPDGSNFTLKIRSTKLEDSAMYFCARRSEVGGKMFFGEGSRLTVL.

The chain combines TRBV10-3 with TRBJ2-7, with 9 bases matching TRBD2. Germline V gives CDR1 ENHRY, CDR2 SYGVKD. The CDR3 loop spans 14 amino acids. The V segment lost 4 bases and the J segment 5 bases; nucleotides outside the gene matches: 6. CDR3 protein: CAISGSGGRDEQYV. The CDR3 DNA reads as TGTGCCATCAGTGGGAGCGGGGGGAGGGACGAGCAGTACGTC.

As for this clone: One junction end does not reproduce the germline sequence, and a read error may be involved. The chain has TRBV6-5 and TRBJ2-1, with 7 bases fitting TRBD2. The CDR3 spans 12 residues. Germline loops: CDR1 MNHEY, CDR2 SVGAGI. The CDR3 nucleotides read TGTGGCAGCGGGCGGGGGAGAAATGAGCAGTTCTTC. Translated, it gives CGSGRGRNEQFF.

The chain joins TRBV30 to TRBJ1-1, with D unresolved. Germline V gene lookup returns CDR1 GTSNPN and CDR2 SVGIG (reference sequence). The germline V and J ends were trimmed by 3 bases and 4 bases, with 12 bases remaining between them. The length of the CDR3 is 13 residues. CDR3 residues: CAWRHQMATEAFF. The CDR3 DNA reads as TGTGCCTGGAGACACCAGATGGCCACTGAAGCTTTCTTT.

The genes are TRBV5-1 and TRBJ1-4, with D unclear. Germline values: CDR1 SGHRS, CDR2 YFSETQ. CDR3 length: 16 residues. The ends were cut back, 4 bases at V and 7 bases at J, with 20 bases in the middle. The CDR3 DNA reads TGCGCCAGCAGCCCCAGTTCTCTCCTACGGGGTGAAAAACTGTTTTTT. Its translation is CASSPSSLLRGEKLFF.